Shown below are 26 T cell receptor beta chains from a single sample sequenced in a study of cytotoxic CD8 clonotypes in ibrutinib-treated CLL. Repertoires were generated with immunoSEQ multiplex PCR, while TCRdb's copy carries only in-frame clones and drops some. The profile shows about 120,000 clones, 58% of them singletons. The starting material was PBMCs, obtained after 24 months of ibrutinib treatment. The receptor set was obtained from a human donor with chronic lymphocytic leukemia.

This clone was detected a few times. V and J are TRBV5-4 and TRBJ2-5, with D uncertain. This CDR3 contains 14 residues. Germline CDR1 reads SGHNT; CDR2 reads YYREEE (reference sequence). Trimming cost V 4 bases and J 5 bases, with 15 bases left between them. As DNA, the CDR3 is TGTGCCAGCAGCCTCGGATCCCGAGCGGAGACCCAGTACTTC. Its translation: CASSLGSRAETQYF.

This chain joins TRBV6-5 and TRBJ1-3; D gene uncertain. The V end was cut by 7 bases, the J end by 7 bases, with 14 bases between. The CDR3 length is 13 residues. CDR1 and CDR2 from the germline V gene are MNHEY and SVGAGI. The CDR3 bases are TGTGCCAGCACCTCCTTCCGGGATAACACCATATATTTT. Its translation: CASTSFRDNTIYF.

A few counts support this clone. V and J are TRBV10-3 and TRBJ2-5; D may correspond to TRBD1 or TRBD2 (6 bases each). The CDR3 consists of 12 residues. Trimming took 2 bases from V and 11 from J, leaving 12 bases between them. Germline CDR1 and CDR2: ENHRY and SYGVKD. As DNA, the CDR3 is TGTGCCATCAGTGAGGCACAGGGAGGACAGTACTTC. Translation: CAISEAQGGQYF.

V usage is TRBV14 and J usage is TRBJ1-3; tentatively, D is TRBD1 (5 bases). Trimming removed 1 base at V and 4 bases at J, with 11 bases between. CDR1 SGHDN and CDR2 FVKESK come from the germline V gene. This CDR3 spans 15 amino acids. CDR3 region: CASSQGGTQGNTIYF. DNA of the CDR3: TGTGCCAGCAGCCAAGGGGGGACTCAAGGAAACACCATATATTTT.

This clone was observed a handful of times. J is TRBJ1-2 and V is TRBV5-1; D is uncertain. CDR3 length: 13 amino acids. Trimming took off 7 bases at V and 0 bases at J, with 10 bases between the two ends. Germline assignment: CDR1 SGHRS and CDR2 YFSETQ. This CDR3 reads CASSDGPNYGYTF. Written as DNA, the CDR3 is TGCGCCAGCTCAGACGGACCTAACTATGGCTACACCTTC. The complete variable domain, with remaining parts taken from reference TRBV5-1 and TRBJ1-2, reads KAGVTQTPRYLIKTRGQQVTLSCSPISGHRSVSWYQQTPGQGLQFLFEYFSETQRNKGNFPGRFSGRQFSNSRSEMNVSTLELGDSALYLCASSDGPNYGYTFGSGTRLTVV.

V usage is TRBV29-1 and J usage is TRBJ2-4; D perhaps matches TRBD2 (6 bases). CDR3 length: 13 amino acids. The germline CDR1 and CDR2 sequences are SQVTM and ANQGSEA. V shed 5 bases and J shed 3 bases, with 11 bases lying between them. The DNA of the CDR3 is TGCAGCGTTCAGTCCGGGGGCAAAAACATTCAGTACTTC. It specifies CSVQSGGKNIQYF.

The chain joins TRBV29-1 to TRBJ2-5, with a tentative D call TRBD1 (6 bases). Trimming cost V 4 bases and J 1 base, with 13 bases left between them. The CDR3 spans 14 residues. CDR1 and CDR2 (germline): SQVTM, ANQGSEA. The CDR3 is CSVGETGPQETQYF. In DNA form, the CDR3 reads TGCAGCGTTGGAGAGACAGGTCCCCAAGAGACCCAGTACTTC.

The V and J genes are TRBV7-2 and TRBJ2-7; TRBD1 matches at 9 bases. Germline CDR1 SGHTA, CDR2 FQGNSA. The J segment lost 2 bases and the V segment lost 4 bases, leaving 9 bases of the junction unmatched. This CDR3 spans 16 amino acids. The CDR3 DNA is TGTGCCAGCAGCTCCGGGACAGGGAAAGGGGCCTACGAGCAGTACTTC. It specifies CASSSGTGKGAYEQYF.

This chain's CDR3 is CATEAGAKNIQYF. CDR3 nucleotide sequence: TGTGCCACGGAGGCGGGAGCCAAAAACATTCAGTACTTC. The chain carries TRBV15 and TRBJ2-4, with D possibly TRBD2 on 5 matching bases. The germline V gene encodes CDR1 LNHNV and CDR2 YYDKDF (reference sequence). CDR3 length: 13 amino acids. The V end lost 9 bases, the J end lost 0 bases, and 9 bases lay between the germline ends.

This clone turned up a few times. This sequence joins TRBV6-7 and TRBJ2-1; D possibly corresponds to TRBD1 (5 bases). TRBV6-7 is an ORF; its function is uncertain. The CDR3 contains 15 residues. The germline V and J ends were trimmed by 0 bases and 5 bases, with 11 bases remaining between them. The CDR3 region is CASSYSAGKDNEQFF. The CDR3, as DNA: TGTGCCAGCAGTTACTCTGCAGGGAAGGACAATGAGCAGTTCTTC.

This chain uses TRBV5-6 with TRBJ2-5; 7 nucleotides match TRBD1. The germline CDR1 and CDR2 sequences are SGHDT and YYEEEE. This CDR3 is built from 15 residues. V gave up 5 bases and J gave up 4 bases; unmatched junction bases: 11. The CDR3 sequence is CASRTRQGLRETQYF. The DNA of the CDR3 is TGTGCCAGCAGAACTAGACAGGGTTTGAGAGAGACCCAGTACTTC. The full variable domain, completed using reference TRBV5-6 and TRBJ2-5, is DAGVTQSPTHLIKTRGQQVTLRCSPKSGHDTVSWYQQALGQGPQFIFQYYEEEERQRGNFPDRFSGHQFPNYSSELNVNALLLGDSALYLCASRTRQGLRETQYFGPGTRLLVL.

This clone was seen once. The V and J genes are TRBV6-5 and TRBJ1-4, with no clear D. Germline assignment: CDR1 MNHEY and CDR2 SVGAGI. Trimming left V 2 bases short and J 8 bases short, with 9 bases between. This CDR3 region has 13 residues. CDR3 sequence: CASSYREKEKLFF. CDR3 bases: TGTGCCAGCAGTTACAGGGAAAAGGAAAAACTGTTTTTT.

The V gene is TRBV9, the J gene TRBJ2-7, with D possibly being TRBD2 (6 bases). Trimming left V 0 bases short and J 3 bases short, with 16 bases between. Germline CDR1 and CDR2: SGDLS and YYNGEE. The CDR3 runs to 16 residues. CDR3 protein: CASSVGLGGNGYEQYF. The CDR3 nucleotides are TGTGCCAGCAGCGTAGGGCTCGGGGGTAACGGCTACGAGCAGTACTTC.

J is TRBJ2-7 and V is TRBV18; D gene uncertain. The CDR3 has 13 residues. In germline, CDR1 is KGHSH, CDR2 LQKENI. V was pared by 3 bases and J by 3 bases, with 9 bases between. The DNA for the CDR3 is TGTGCCAGCTCACCGACAAATAACTACGAGCAGTACTTC. Amino acids: CASSPTNNYEQYF.

J is TRBJ2-2 and V is TRBV5-1, with D tentatively TRBD1 (6 bases). V shed 6 bases and J shed 5 bases, with 14 bases lying between them. Germline assignment: CDR1 SGHRS and CDR2 YFSETQ. CDR3 size: 14 residues. CDR3 nucleotides: TGCGCCAGCACAGGGGAATCGTGGACCGGGGAGCTGTTTTTT. This translates into CASTGESWTGELFF. Full variable domain (outside the CDR3, taken from reference TRBV5-1 and TRBJ2-2): KAGVTQTPRYLIKTRGQQVTLSCSPISGHRSVSWYQQTPGQGLQFLFEYFSETQRNKGNFPGRFSGRQFSNSRSEMNVSTLELGDSALYLCASTGESWTGELFFGEGSRLTVL.

The table lists this clone with a few counts. The chain couples TRBV11-3 to TRBJ1-5, with a possible D match to TRBD1 (5 bases). Deletions cut 5 bases from V and 1 base from J, with 9 bases between. Germline values: CDR1 SGHNT, CDR2 YENEEA. This CDR3 is 14 amino acids long. CDR3 DNA: TGTGCCAGCAGCCTCGGGGGAAGCAATCAGCCCCAGCATTTT. This gives the protein CASSLGGSNQPQHF. Full variable domain (remainder filled in from reference TRBV11-3 and TRBJ1-5): EAGVVQSPRYKIIEKKQPVAFWCNPISGHNTLYWYLQNLGQGPELLIRYENEEAVDDSQLPKDRFSAERLKGVDSTLKIQPAELGDSAVYLCASSLGGSNQPQHFGDGTRLSIL.

The rearrangement joins TRBV29-1 to TRBJ2-7; 10 bases line up with TRBD1. Per germline, CDR1 SQVTM and CDR2 ANQGSEA. The J segment lost 4 bases and the V segment lost 7 bases, leaving 4 bases of the junction unmatched. The CDR3 runs to 12 residues. DNA for the CDR3: TGCAGCGCGGGACAGGGGCGGTACGAGCAGTACTTC. This codes for CSAGQGRYEQYF.

Here the CDR3 reads CASRTGGNTEAFF. Written as DNA, the CDR3 is TGTGCCAGCAGGACGGGAGGGAACACTGAAGCTTTCTTT. This chain connects TRBV6-6 to TRBJ1-1; D gene unclear. From germline, CDR1 is MNHNY and CDR2 SVGAGI (reference sequence). The CDR3 spans 13 residues. Trimming removed 6 bases from V and 1 base from J, with 9 bases in between.

This chain joins TRBV7-9 and TRBJ1-1, with a weak D call TRBD1 (5 bases). V was clipped by 5 bases and J by 5 bases, with 15 bases between them. The germline gives CDR1 SEHNR, CDR2 FQNEAQ (reference sequence). The CDR3 spans 14 residues. The CDR3 sequence is CASSLDGGGTEAFF. In DNA form, the CDR3 reads TGTGCCAGCAGCCTAGACGGTGGGGGTACTGAAGCTTTCTTT.

The chain has TRBV29-1 and TRBJ1-1; D is possibly TRBD1 (5 bases). The ends were cut back, 8 bases at V and 5 bases at J, with 15 bases in the middle. CDR1 and CDR2 from the germline V gene are SQVTM and ANQGSEA. CDR3 length: 12 residues. In nucleotides, the CDR3 is TGCAGCATCCTGGGGTGGGGGACTGAAGCTTTCTTT. Translating it yields CSILGWGTEAFF.

This clone was seen ten or more times. This CDR3 is also generated by other DNA sequences in the sample. The V gene is TRBV7-9, the J gene TRBJ2-1; perhaps TRBD2 as D (6 bases). Looked up from germline, CDR1 is SEHNR and CDR2 is FQNEAQ (reference sequence). The CDR3 is made up of 15 amino acids. The ends were cut back, 1 base at V and 8 bases at J, with 15 bases in the middle. CDR3 amino acids: CASSLGGGVGDEQFF. CDR3 DNA sequence: TGTGCCAGCAGCTTAGGGGGCGGGGTTGGCGATGAGCAGTTCTTC.

This sequence joins TRBV13 and TRBJ2-7; 9 nucleotides match TRBD1. The germline CDR1 and CDR2 sequences are PRHDT and FYEKMQ (reference sequence). V was clipped by 5 bases and J by 5 bases; unmatched bases: 10. CDR3 length: 15 amino acids. Written as DNA, the CDR3 is TGTGCCAGCAGCCTAGAACCGGGACAGGGACACGAGCAGTACTTC. It encodes CASSLEPGQGHEQYF. Full variable domain (outside the CDR3, taken from reference TRBV13 and TRBJ2-7): AAGVIQSPRHLIKEKRETATLKCYPIPRHDTVYWYQQGPGQDPQFLISFYEKMQSDKGSIPDRFSAQQFSDYHSELNMSSLELGDSALYFCASSLEPGQGHEQYFGPGTRLTVT.

This clone was recorded a few times. This chain connects TRBV5-6 to TRBJ1-2; D ambiguous. Per the germline V gene, CDR1 is SGHDT and CDR2 is YYEEEE. The CDR3 loop spans 14 amino acids. V shed 3 bases and J shed 4 bases, with 13 bases lying between them. CDR3 in amino acids: CASSSPAEGYGYTF. As DNA, the CDR3 is TGTGCCAGCAGCTCCCCAGCTGAAGGCTATGGCTACACCTTC.

The chain uses TRBV15 and TRBJ2-2, with a weak D call TRBD1 (6 bases). CDR1 is LNHNV and CDR2 is YYDKDF in the germline V gene (reference sequence). The V and J ends lost 4 bases and 5 bases respectively, with 14 bases between them. The CDR3 has 15 residues. DNA for the CDR3: TGTGCCACCAGCAAGCTCAGGGGCGATACCGGGGAGCTGTTTTTT. Its protein product is CATSKLRGDTGELFF. The full variable domain, rest sourced from reference TRBV15 and TRBJ2-2, is DAMVIQNPRYQVTQFGKPVTLSCSQTLNHNVMYWYQQKSSQAPKLLFHYYDKDFNNEADTPDNFQSRRPNTSFCFLDIRSPGLGDTAMYLCATSKLRGDTGELFFGEGSRLTVL.

This clone occurred once. Written as DNA, the CDR3 is TGTGCCAGCTCACCAGGGCAGGGAGAAGCTTTCTTT. Encoded protein: CASSPGQGEAFF. This chain links TRBV18 with TRBJ1-1, with D possibly being TRBD1 (5 bases). The V end was cut by 2 bases, the J end by 8 bases, with 9 bases between. Germline CDR1 and CDR2: KGHSH and LQKENI. CDR3 size: 12 residues.

V usage is TRBV6-5 and J usage is TRBJ2-1; TRBD1 matches 8 bases. The CDR3 has 15 amino acids. The germline CDR1 and CDR2 sequences are MNHEY and SVGAGI. V shed 6 bases and J 8 bases; nucleotides not matched to a gene: 12. The CDR3 bases are TGTGCCAGCAGCTACGGGGACAGGAGTTCCGATGAGCAGTTCTTC. Translated: CASSYGDRSSDEQFF.